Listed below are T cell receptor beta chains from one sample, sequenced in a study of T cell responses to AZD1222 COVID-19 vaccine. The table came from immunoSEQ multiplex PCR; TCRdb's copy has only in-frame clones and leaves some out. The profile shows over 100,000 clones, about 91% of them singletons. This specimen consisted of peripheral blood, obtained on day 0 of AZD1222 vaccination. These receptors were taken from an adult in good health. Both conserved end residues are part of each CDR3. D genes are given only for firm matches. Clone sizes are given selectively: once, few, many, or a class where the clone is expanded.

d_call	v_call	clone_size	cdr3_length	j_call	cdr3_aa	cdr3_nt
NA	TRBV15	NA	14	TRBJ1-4	CATSRRDFNEKLFF	TGTGCCACCAGCAGGAGGGATTTTAATGAAAAACTGTTTTTT
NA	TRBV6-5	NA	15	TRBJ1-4	CASRWTGEANEKLFF	TGTGCCAGCAGATGGACGGGGGAGGCTAATGAAAAACTGTTTTTT
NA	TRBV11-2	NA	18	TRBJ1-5	CASSLDTLGSRKDQPQHF	TGTGCCAGCAGCTTAGATACCCTCGGGTCGAGGAAGGACCAGCCCCAGCATTTT
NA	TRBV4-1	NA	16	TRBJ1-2	CASSQDPSGTNYGYTF	TGCGCCAGCAGCCAAGATCCTTCCGGAACTAACTATGGCTACACCTTC
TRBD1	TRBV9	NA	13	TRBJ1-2	CASSVATGGGYTF	TGTGCCAGCAGCGTAGCGACAGGGGGAGGCTACACCTTC
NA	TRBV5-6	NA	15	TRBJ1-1	CASSLADRGTLGAFF	TGTGCCAGCAGCTTGGCTGACCGGGGAACACTAGGGGCTTTCTTT
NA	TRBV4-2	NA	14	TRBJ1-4	CASSLDRTNEKLFF	TGTGCCAGCAGCCTGGACAGAACTAATGAAAAACTGTTTTTT
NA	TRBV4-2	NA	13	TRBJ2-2	CASSQRGTGELFF	TGTGCCAGCAGCCAACGGGGCACCGGGGAGCTGTTTTTT
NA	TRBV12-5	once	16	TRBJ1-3	CASGLPTTRPGNTIYF	TGTGCTAGTGGTTTGCCCACTACGAGACCGGGAAACACCATATATTTT
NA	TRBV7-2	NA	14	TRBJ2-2	CASSLVWNTGELFF	TGTGCCAGCAGCTTAGTTTGGAACACCGGGGAGCTGTTTTTT
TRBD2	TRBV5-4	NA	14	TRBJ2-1	CASSFSGSPNEQFF	TGTGCCAGCAGCTTCAGCGGGAGTCCAAATGAGCAGTTCTTC
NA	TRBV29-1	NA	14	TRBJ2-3	CSASTGVAADTQYF	TGCAGCGCCTCAACCGGGGTAGCAGCGGATACGCAGTATTTT
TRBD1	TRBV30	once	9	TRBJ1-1	CAGGQLAFF	TGTGCCGGGGGACAGCTAGCTTTCTTT
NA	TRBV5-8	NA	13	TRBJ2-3	CASSFSGFGTQYF	TGTGCCAGCAGCTTCTCGGGGTTCGGTACGCAGTATTTT
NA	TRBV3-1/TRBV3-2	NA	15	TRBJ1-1	CASSQAATMNTEAFF	TGTGCCAGCAGCCAAGCGGCCACGATGAACACTGAAGCTTTCTTT
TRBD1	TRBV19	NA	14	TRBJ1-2	CASSITGQSYGYTF	TGTGCCAGTAGTATAACGGGACAGTCCTATGGCTACACCTTC
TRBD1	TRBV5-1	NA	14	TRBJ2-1	CASSPGDSYNEQFF	TGCGCCAGCAGCCCCGGGGACAGCTACAATGAGCAGTTCTTC
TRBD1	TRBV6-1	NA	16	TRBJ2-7	CASSEQASTKGAEQYF	TGTGCCAGCAGTGAACAGGCTAGCACCAAGGGGGCCGAGCAGTACTTC
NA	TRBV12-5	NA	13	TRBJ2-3	CASGLKGADTQYF	TGTGCTAGTGGTTTGAAGGGAGCAGATACGCAGTATTTT
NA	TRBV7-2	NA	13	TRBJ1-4	CASSLGWGEKLFF	TGTGCCAGCAGCTTAGGATGGGGTGAAAAACTGTTTTTT
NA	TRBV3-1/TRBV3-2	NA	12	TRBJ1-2	CASSPRGWGYTF	TGTGCCAGCAGCCCCAGGGGTTGGGGCTACACCTTC
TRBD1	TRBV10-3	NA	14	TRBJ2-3	CAISGTGGTDTQYF	TGTGCCATCAGTGGTACAGGGGGCACAGATACGCAGTATTTT
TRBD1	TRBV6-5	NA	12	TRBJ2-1	CARGQAWGEQFF	TGTGCCAGGGGACAGGCTTGGGGTGAGCAGTTCTTC
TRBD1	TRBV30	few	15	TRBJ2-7	CAWSVGTGVPYEQYF	TGTGCCTGGAGTGTCGGGACAGGGGTCCCCTACGAGCAGTACTTC
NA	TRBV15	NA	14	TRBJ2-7	CATSRDLGSYEQYF	TGTGCCACCAGCAGAGATCTGGGCTCCTACGAGCAGTACTTC
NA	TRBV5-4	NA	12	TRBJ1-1	CATENPNTEAFF	TGTGCCACCGAGAACCCGAACACTGAAGCTTTCTTT
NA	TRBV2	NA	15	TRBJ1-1	CASSENYGAATEAFF	TGTGCCAGCAGTGAGAATTACGGGGCCGCGACTGAAGCTTTCTTT
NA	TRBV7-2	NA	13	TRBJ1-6	CASSLAQNSPLHF	TGTGCCAGCAGCTTAGCCCAGAATTCACCCCTCCACTTT
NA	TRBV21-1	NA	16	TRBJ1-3	CASSKGEGRSGNTIYF	TGTGCCAGCAGCAAAGGCGAGGGACGCTCTGGAAACACCATATATTTT
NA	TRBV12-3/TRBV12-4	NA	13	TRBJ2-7	CASKTGGGYEQYF	TGTGCCAGCAAAACAGGGGGAGGGTACGAGCAGTACTTC
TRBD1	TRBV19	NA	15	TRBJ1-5	CASSGGQLIDQPQHF	TGTGCCAGTAGTGGGGGACAGTTAATTGATCAGCCCCAGCATTTT
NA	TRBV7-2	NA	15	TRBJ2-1	CASSLFRGADNEQFF	TGTGCCAGCAGCTTATTTCGGGGGGCCGACAATGAGCAGTTCTTC
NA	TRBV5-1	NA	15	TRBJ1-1	CASTFSGGSNTEAFF	TGCGCCAGCACCTTTTCGGGGGGGTCGAACACTGAAGCTTTCTTT
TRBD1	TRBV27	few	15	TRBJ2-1	CASSGPGQGANEQFF	TGTGCCAGCAGTGGACCGGGACAGGGGGCGAATGAGCAGTTCTTC
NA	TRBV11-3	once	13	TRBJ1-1	CASSLWGTAEAFF	TGTGCCAGCAGCCTATGGGGTACGGCTGAAGCTTTCTTT
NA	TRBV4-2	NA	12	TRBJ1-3	CASSVSGNTIYF	TGTGCCAGCAGTGTTAGTGGAAACACCATATATTTT
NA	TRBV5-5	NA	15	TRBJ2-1	CASSLGDRSYNEQFF	TGTGCCAGCAGCTTAGGGGACCGATCCTACAATGAGCAGTTCTTC
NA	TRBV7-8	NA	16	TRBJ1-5	CASSLVGGQFNQPQHF	TGTGCCAGCAGCTTGGTGGGGGGGCAGTTCAATCAGCCCCAGCATTTT
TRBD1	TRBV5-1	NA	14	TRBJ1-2	CASSPPDRGAGYTF	TGCGCCAGCAGCCCCCCCGACAGGGGAGCTGGCTACACCTTC
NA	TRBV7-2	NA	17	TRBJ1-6	CASSLQGSRNYNSPLHF	TGTGCCAGCAGCTTACAGGGTTCACGGAATTATAATTCACCCCTCCACTTT
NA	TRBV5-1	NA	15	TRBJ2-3	CASSLGAGSTDTQYF	TGCGCCAGCAGCTTGGGGGCAGGGAGCACAGATACGCAGTATTTT
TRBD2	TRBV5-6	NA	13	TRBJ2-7	CASSGGRPYEQYF	TGTGCCAGCAGCGGCGGGAGACCCTACGAGCAGTACTTC
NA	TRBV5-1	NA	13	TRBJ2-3	CASSLTQADTQYF	TGCGCCAGCAGCTTGACACAAGCAGATACGCAGTATTTT
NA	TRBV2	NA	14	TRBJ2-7	CASSEDLVSYEQYF	TGTGCCAGCAGTGAAGATCTAGTGTCCTACGAGCAGTACTTC
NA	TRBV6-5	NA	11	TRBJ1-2	CASSTGRGYTF	TGTGCCAGCAGTACAGGGCGAGGCTACACCTTC
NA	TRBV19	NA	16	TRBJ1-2	CASSPGPGTRDYGYTF	TGTGCCAGTAGTCCGGGGCCCGGAACTCGGGACTATGGCTACACCTTC
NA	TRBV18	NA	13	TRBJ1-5	CASSLESNQPQHF	TGTGCCAGCTCACTCGAGTCCAATCAGCCCCAGCATTTT
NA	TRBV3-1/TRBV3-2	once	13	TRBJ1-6	CASSQEGSVPLHF	TGTGCCAGCAGCCAGGAGGGGAGCGTACCCCTCCACTTT
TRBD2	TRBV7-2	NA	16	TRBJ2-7	CASSRRTSGRAHEQYF	TGTGCCAGCAGCAGGAGGACTAGCGGGAGGGCCCACGAGCAGTACTTC
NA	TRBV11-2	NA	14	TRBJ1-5	CASSLGYSNQPQHF	TGTGCCAGCAGCTTAGGTTATAGCAATCAGCCCCAGCATTTT
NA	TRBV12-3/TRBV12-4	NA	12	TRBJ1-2	CASSLSPYGYTF	TGTGCCAGCAGTTTAAGCCCTTATGGCTACACCTTC